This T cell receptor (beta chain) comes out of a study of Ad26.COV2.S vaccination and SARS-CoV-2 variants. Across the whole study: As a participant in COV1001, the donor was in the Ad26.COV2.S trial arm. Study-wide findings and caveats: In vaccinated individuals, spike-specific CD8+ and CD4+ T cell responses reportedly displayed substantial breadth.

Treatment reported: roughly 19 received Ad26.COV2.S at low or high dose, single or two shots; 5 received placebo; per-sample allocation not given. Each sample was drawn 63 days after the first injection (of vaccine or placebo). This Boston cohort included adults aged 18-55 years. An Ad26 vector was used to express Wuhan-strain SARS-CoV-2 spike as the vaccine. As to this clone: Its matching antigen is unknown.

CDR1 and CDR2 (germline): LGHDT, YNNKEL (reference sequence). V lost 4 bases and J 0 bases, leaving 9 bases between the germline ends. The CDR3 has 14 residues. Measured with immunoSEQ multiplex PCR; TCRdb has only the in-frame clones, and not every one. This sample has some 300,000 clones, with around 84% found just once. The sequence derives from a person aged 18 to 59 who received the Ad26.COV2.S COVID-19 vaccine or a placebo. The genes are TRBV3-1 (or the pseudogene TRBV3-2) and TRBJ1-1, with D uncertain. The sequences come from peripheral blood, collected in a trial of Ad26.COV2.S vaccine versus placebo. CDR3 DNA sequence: TGTGCCAGCAGCCCCACGGGTTTGAACACTGAAGCTTTCTTT. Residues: CASSPTGLNTEAFF.